The next 27 T cell receptor beta chains were all read from a single sample in a study of Ad26.COV2.S vaccination and SARS-CoV-2 variants. Clones were sequenced by immunoSEQ multiplex PCR, and TCRdb holds only the in-frame ones, with some missing. This sample has fewer than 800,000 clones, with roughly nine tenths found just once. Treatment: around 19 received Ad26.COV2.S at low or high dose, single or two shots; about 5 received placebo; per-sample allocation not given. Sampling occurred on day 63 after the first vaccine or placebo injection. Sequencing was performed on peripheral blood, taken in a trial of Ad26.COV2.S vaccine versus placebo. The receptor set was obtained from a person aged 18 to 59 who received the Ad26.COV2.S COVID-19 vaccine or a placebo.

The chain uses TRBV7-2 and TRBJ1-1, with D unclear. The ends were cut back, 1 base at V and 4 bases at J, with 10 bases in the middle. There are 14 residues in the CDR3. From germline, CDR1 is SGHTA and CDR2 FQGNSA. This chain's CDR3 is CASSLEGSATEAFF. In DNA form, the CDR3 reads TGTGCCAGCAGCTTAGAGGGTTCCGCCACTGAAGCTTTCTTT.

The chain uses TRBV6-1 and TRBJ2-1; no firm D call. The CDR3 consists of 11 residues. Germline V gene lookup returns CDR1 MNHNS and CDR2 SASEGT. Trimming removed 3 bases from V and 10 bases from J, with 7 bases in between. The CDR3 bases are TGTGCCAGCAGTGAGGCGTGGGAGCAGTTCTTC. This encodes CASSEAWEQFF.

This clone came up once. V and J are TRBV2 and TRBJ2-5; the D gene could be TRBD1 or TRBD2 (5 bases each). The CDR3 is 16 amino acids. The germline V gene has CDR1 SNHLY and CDR2 FYNNEI. Trimming stripped 6 bases from V and 4 bases from J, with 21 bases between. This CDR3 is CASSGAGADPGETQYF. CDR3 DNA sequence: TGTGCCAGCAGCGGGGCTGGAGCGGACCCCGGAGAGACCCAGTACTTC.

The chain uses TRBV3-1 (or the pseudogene TRBV3-2) and TRBJ2-7; 7 bases are a match to TRBD2. The V segment lost 0 bases and the J segment 2 bases; nucleotides outside the gene matches: 7. This CDR3 has 16 residues. Per germline, CDR1 LGHDT and CDR2 YNNKEL (reference sequence). CDR3 nucleotide sequence: TGTGCCAGCAGCCAAGATGCGCGGGAGATGACCTACGAGCAGTACTTC. Encoded protein: CASSQDAREMTYEQYF.

V usage is TRBV7-8 and J usage is TRBJ2-1; D gene unclear. The CDR3 totals 13 residues. CDR1 SGHVS and CDR2 FQNEAQ come from the germline V gene. V lost 2 bases, J lost 3 bases, and 5 bases lay in between. The CDR3 DNA follows: TGTGCCAGCAGCTTAAGGGACTACAATGAGCAGTTCTTC. This gives the protein CASSLRDYNEQFF.

This chain uses TRBV11-2 with TRBJ2-5; 12 nucleotides line up with TRBD2. Germline V gene lookup returns CDR1 SGHAT and CDR2 FQNNGV. V gave up 0 bases and J gave up 4 bases; unmatched junction bases: 9. CDR3 length: 18 amino acids. The CDR3 is CASSLDARTSGIAETQYF. CDR3 DNA sequence: TGTGCCAGCAGCTTAGACGCGAGGACTAGCGGGATAGCAGAGACCCAGTACTTC.

The chain's CDR3 is CASWPGLGIPEQYF. DNA of the CDR3: TGTGCCAGTTGGCCCGGGCTCGGGATCCCCGAGCAGTACTTC. The V gene is TRBV7-9, the J gene TRBJ2-7, with D possibly matching TRBD2 (5 bases). From germline, CDR1 is SEHNR and CDR2 FQNEAQ (reference sequence). The ends were cut back, 9 bases at V and 6 bases at J, with 21 bases in the middle. The CDR3 length is 14 residues. Variable domain in full (rest from reference TRBV7-9 and TRBJ2-7): DTGVSQNPRHKITKRGQNVTFRCDPISEHNRLYWYRQTLGQGPEFLTYFQNEAQLEKSRLLSDRFSAERPKGSFSTLEIQRTEQGDSAMYLCASWPGLGIPEQYFGPGTRLTVT.

The table lists this clone with a count of one. V usage is TRBV6-5 and J usage is TRBJ2-5; 13 nucleotides line up with TRBD2. The CDR3 extends over 15 amino acids. Germline CDR1 reads MNHEY; CDR2 reads SVGAGI. Trimming removed 6 bases from V and 3 bases from J; junction bases left unmatched: 4. CDR3 region: CASRRGTSGEETQYF. The CDR3 nucleotides are TGTGCCAGCAGAAGGGGGACTAGCGGGGAAGAGACCCAGTACTTC.

This clone has more than one count but fewer than ten. The chain recombines TRBV5-1 with TRBJ1-2; tentatively, D is TRBD1 (5 bases). Germline V lookup: CDR1 SGHRS, CDR2 YFSETQ. V lost 0 bases and J lost 3, with 12 bases in between. The CDR3 has 15 residues. CDR3 coding DNA: TGCGCCAGCAGCTTGGACACAGGAAAAGACTATGGCTACACCTTC. Residues: CASSLDTGKDYGYTF.

The V gene is TRBV5-1, the J gene TRBJ2-7; D is possibly TRBD2 (5 bases). With 1 base removed from V and 6 bases from J, the gap between germline ends came to 11 bases. This CDR3 region has 13 residues. Germline CDR1 is SGHRS and CDR2 is YFSETQ. The CDR3 loop reads CASSLSGRGEQYF. CDR3 coding DNA: TGCGCCAGCAGCTTGTCGGGCCGGGGCGAGCAGTACTTC.

The chain couples TRBV19 to TRBJ2-1; 14 positions agree with TRBD2. The germline V gene encodes CDR1 LNHDA and CDR2 SQIVND (reference sequence). This CDR3 has 14 amino acids. V was pared by 11 bases and J by 6 bases, with 6 bases of the junction left unmatched. The CDR3 loop reads CASETSGGANEQFF. The CDR3 bases are TGTGCCTCCGAGACTAGCGGGGGGGCCAATGAGCAGTTCTTC.

The rearrangement links TRBV7-9 to TRBJ2-5; 9 bases match TRBD2. Germline-derived CDR1 and CDR2 are SEHNR and FQNEAQ (reference sequence). This CDR3 spans 13 amino acids. V lost 1 base to trimming and J lost 9 bases; unmatched junction nucleotides: 3. The CDR3 region is CASSLGLAAAQYF. DNA of the CDR3: TGTGCCAGCAGCTTAGGACTAGCGGCCGCCCAGTACTTC.

The CDR3 DNA reads as TGTGCCAGCAGTTACTCTACAGGATTTAACTATGGCTACACCTTC. It translates to CASSYSTGFNYGYTF. This rearrangement joins TRBV6-5 to TRBJ1-2, with D possibly being TRBD1 (5 bases). Trimming took 0 bases from V and 1 from J, leaving 9 bases between them. This CDR3 is 15 amino acids long. Germline CDR1 is MNHEY and CDR2 is SVGAGI.

A word on this clone: Other DNA sequences in this sample translate to the same CDR3. The chain uses TRBV12-3 or TRBV12-4 and TRBJ1-2; D may be TRBD1 (5 bases). V was pared by 3 bases and J by 5 bases, with 7 bases between. The CDR3 spans 12 residues. The DNA for the CDR3 is TGTGCCAGCAGTTTTGGGGGATATGGCTACACCTTC. It translates to CASSFGGYGYTF.

CDR3 DNA sequence: TGCGCCAGCAGCACAGACAGTAGCTATGGCTACACCTTC. Residues: CASSTDSSYGYTF. J is TRBJ1-2 and V is TRBV5-1; D is possibly TRBD1 (5 bases). V gave up 4 bases and J gave up 4 bases, with 11 bases separating them. CDR1 is SGHRS, CDR2 YFSETQ, per germline. CDR3 size: 13 residues. The whole variable domain, remainder taken from reference TRBV5-1 and TRBJ1-2, is KAGVTQTPRYLIKTRGQQVTLSCSPISGHRSVSWYQQTPGQGLQFLFEYFSETQRNKGNFPGRFSGRQFSNSRSEMNVSTLELGDSALYLCASSTDSSYGYTFGSGTRLTVV.

This chain links TRBV7-9 with TRBJ2-7, with D maybe TRBD2 (6 bases). The germline V and J ends were trimmed by 1 base and 6 bases, with 13 bases remaining between them. Germline-derived CDR1 and CDR2 are SEHNR and FQNEAQ (reference sequence). The CDR3 has 14 residues. In DNA form, the CDR3 reads TGTGCCAGCAGCTTAGAACTAGCCTCGGCCGAGCAGTACTTC. Its translation is CASSLELASAEQYF.

The chain combines TRBV30 with TRBJ2-7; TRBD2 is a possible D gene (6 bases). Germline V gene lookup returns CDR1 GTSNPN and CDR2 SVGIG (reference sequence). Trimming took 1 base from V and 4 from J, leaving 20 bases between them. This CDR3 has 16 residues. This CDR3 is CAWSDGPGGVWYEQYF. The CDR3 bases are TGTGCCTGGAGTGACGGACCCGGAGGGGTGTGGTACGAGCAGTACTTC.

This clone has only a few counts. This chain links TRBV6-6 with TRBJ2-7; 12 nucleotides agree with TRBD2. This CDR3 region has 16 residues. Germline V gene data show CDR1 as MNHNY and CDR2 as SVGAGI (reference sequence). The J segment lost 0 bases and the V segment lost 6 bases, leaving 6 bases of the junction unmatched. CDR3 amino acids: CASRPSTSGSSYEQYF. The CDR3 DNA sequence: TGTGCCAGCAGGCCCTCGACTAGCGGGAGCTCCTACGAGCAGTACTTC.

The V gene is TRBV9, the J gene TRBJ2-1; 8 bases are a match to TRBD2. The CDR3 has 13 amino acids. Per germline, CDR1 SGDLS and CDR2 YYNGEE. Trimming removed 2 bases from V and 9 bases from J; junction bases left unmatched: 4. DNA of the CDR3: TGTGCCAGCAGCGTCCTCAGCGGGAGTGAGCAGTTCTTC. This sequence encodes CASSVLSGSEQFF. Full variable domain (outside the CDR3, taken from reference TRBV9 and TRBJ2-1): DSGVTQTPKHLITATGQRVTLRCSPRSGDLSVYWYQQSLDQGLQFLIQYYNGEERAKGNILERFSAQQFPDLHSELNLSSLELGDSALYFCASSVLSGSEQFFGPGTRLTVL.

CDR3 nucleotide sequence: TGTGCCAGCAGTGAATACAGGACCCCTTACGAGCAGTACTTC. Its protein is CASSEYRTPYEQYF. This chain uses TRBV25-1 with TRBJ2-7; D gene uncertain. The V end was cut by 0 bases, the J end by 4 bases, with 10 bases between. CDR3 length equals 14 residues. Germline loops: CDR1 MGHDK, CDR2 SYGVNS.

This clone occurred a few times. This rearrangement joins TRBV11-3 to TRBJ1-2; D is perhaps TRBD1 (5 bases). From germline, CDR1 is SGHNT and CDR2 YENEEA. The CDR3 consists of 13 residues. V lost 7 bases and J 4 bases, leaving 13 bases between the germline ends. The CDR3 is CASIRTGLYGYTF. The CDR3 DNA reads TGTGCCAGCATCCGGACGGGGCTCTATGGCTACACCTTC. The whole variable domain, filled in from reference TRBV11-3 and TRBJ1-2, reads EAGVVQSPRYKIIEKKQPVAFWCNPISGHNTLYWYLQNLGQGPELLIRYENEEAVDDSQLPKDRFSAERLKGVDSTLKIQPAELGDSAVYLCASIRTGLYGYTFGSGTRLTVV.

This rearrangement joins TRBV6-5 to TRBJ1-6; TRBD1 agrees at 9 bases. J gave up 6 bases and V 6 bases, and 3 bases lay outside the gene matches. The germline V gene encodes CDR1 MNHEY and CDR2 SVGAGI. The CDR3 totals 14 residues. CDR3 residues: CASRGQGANSPLHF. CDR3 DNA sequence: TGTGCCAGCAGGGGACAGGGCGCTAATTCACCCCTCCACTTT.

The V and J genes are TRBV12-3 or TRBV12-4 and TRBJ2-2; 9 bases map to TRBD2. V trimming: 6 bases; J trimming: 8 bases; junction bases outside the gene matches: 4. This CDR3 has 13 amino acids. The CDR3 bases are TGTGCCAGCAGCCGTACTAGCGGGGGGGAGCTGTTTTTT. Translation gives CASSRTSGGELFF.

The chain employs TRBV2 and TRBJ2-5; perhaps TRBD1 as D (8 bases). Trimming removed 3 bases from V and 11 bases from J, with 22 bases in between. Germline assignment: CDR1 SNHLY and CDR2 FYNNEI. This CDR3 is built from 15 residues. CDR3 coding DNA: TGTGCCAGCAGTGAGGGAGGACAGGGAGGGGGTAGGCAGTACTTC. It encodes CASSEGGQGGGRQYF.

This clone was counted between two and nine times. The junction departs from the called germline gene at one end, perhaps through a read error. V usage is TRBV5-4 and J usage is TRBJ1-2; TRBD1 agrees at 7 bases. The CDR3 runs to 11 residues. Germline CDR1 SGHNT, CDR2 YYREEE (reference sequence). CDR3 DNA: TGTGCCAGCAGCTTGGCGGGGGACAGCCTCTTC. Its translation: CASSLAGDSLF.

The rearrangement uses TRBV4-3 and TRBJ1-1; D gene unclear. In germline, CDR1 is LGHNA, CDR2 YSLEER. The CDR3 contains 15 residues. Trimming pared 0 bases from V and 0 bases from J, leaving 8 bases between. The CDR3, as DNA: TGCGCCAGCAGCCAAGAAAGGGAAATGAACACTGAAGCTTTCTTT. Amino acids: CASSQEREMNTEAFF.

This clone was counted between two and nine times. V is TRBV10-1 and J is TRBJ1-1; 9 bases are shared with TRBD1. This CDR3 has 12 residues. Trimming at V came to 2 bases and at J to 11 bases, leaving 3 bases not matched to a gene. Germline V CDR1 and CDR2: WNHNN, SYGVQD (reference sequence). For the CDR3, the DNA is TGCGCCAGCAGTGAGGGACAGGGGTTGGCTTTCTTT. It codes for CASSEGQGLAFF.